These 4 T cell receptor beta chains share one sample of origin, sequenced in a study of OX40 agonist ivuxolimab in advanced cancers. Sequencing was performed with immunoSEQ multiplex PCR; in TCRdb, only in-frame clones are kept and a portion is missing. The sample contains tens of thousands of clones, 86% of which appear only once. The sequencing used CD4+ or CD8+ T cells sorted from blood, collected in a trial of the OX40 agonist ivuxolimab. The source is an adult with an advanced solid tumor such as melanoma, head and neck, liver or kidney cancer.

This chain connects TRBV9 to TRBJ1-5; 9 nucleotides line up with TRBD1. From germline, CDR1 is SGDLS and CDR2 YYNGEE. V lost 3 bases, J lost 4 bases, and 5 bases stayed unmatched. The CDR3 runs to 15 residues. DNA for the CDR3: TGTGCCAGCAGCGCCGGGACAGGGCCAAATCAGCCCCAGCATTTT. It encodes CASSAGTGPNQPQHF.

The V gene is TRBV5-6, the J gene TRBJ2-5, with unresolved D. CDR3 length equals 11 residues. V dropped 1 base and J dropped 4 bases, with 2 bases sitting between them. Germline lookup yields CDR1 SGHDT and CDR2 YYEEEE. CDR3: CASSLRETQYF. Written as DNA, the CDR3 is TGTGCCAGCAGCTTGAGAGAGACCCAGTACTTC.

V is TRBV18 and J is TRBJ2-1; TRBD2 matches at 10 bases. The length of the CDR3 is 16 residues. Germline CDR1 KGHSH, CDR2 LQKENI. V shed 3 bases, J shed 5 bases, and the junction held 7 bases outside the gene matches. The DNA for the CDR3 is TGTGCCAGCTCACCTCATGCAGCGGGAGGGAACAATGAGCAGTTCTTC. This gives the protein CASSPHAAGGNNEQFF.

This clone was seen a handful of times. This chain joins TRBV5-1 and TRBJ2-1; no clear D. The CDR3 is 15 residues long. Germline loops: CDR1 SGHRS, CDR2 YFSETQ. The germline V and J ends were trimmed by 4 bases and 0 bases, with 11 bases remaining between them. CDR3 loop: CASSMDGSSYNEQFF. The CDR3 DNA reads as TGCGCCAGCAGCATGGACGGTAGCTCCTACAATGAGCAGTTCTTC. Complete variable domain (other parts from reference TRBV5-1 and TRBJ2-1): KAGVTQTPRYLIKTRGQQVTLSCSPISGHRSVSWYQQTPGQGLQFLFEYFSETQRNKGNFPGRFSGRQFSNSRSEMNVSTLELGDSALYLCASSMDGSSYNEQFFGPGTRLTVL.